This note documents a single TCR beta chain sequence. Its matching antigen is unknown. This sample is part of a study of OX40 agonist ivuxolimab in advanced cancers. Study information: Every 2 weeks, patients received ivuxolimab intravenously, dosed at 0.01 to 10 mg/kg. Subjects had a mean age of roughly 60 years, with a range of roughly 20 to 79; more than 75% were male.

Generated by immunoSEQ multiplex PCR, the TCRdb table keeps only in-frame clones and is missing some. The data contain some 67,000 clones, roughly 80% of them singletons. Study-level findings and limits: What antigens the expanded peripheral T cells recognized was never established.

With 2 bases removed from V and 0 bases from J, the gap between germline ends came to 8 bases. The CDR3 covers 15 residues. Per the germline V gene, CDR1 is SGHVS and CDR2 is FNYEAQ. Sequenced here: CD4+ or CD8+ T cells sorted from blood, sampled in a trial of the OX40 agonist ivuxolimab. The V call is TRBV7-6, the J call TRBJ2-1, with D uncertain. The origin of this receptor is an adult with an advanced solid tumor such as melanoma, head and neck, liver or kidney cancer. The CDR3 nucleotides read TGTGCCAGCAGCTTATACCTCAGCTCCTACAATGAGCAGTTCTTC. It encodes CASSLYLSSYNEQFF.